These 20 T cell receptor beta chains were sequenced from one sample in a study of T cells in Graves' hyperthyroidism and ophthalmopathy. The CDR3 regions of TCR beta were amplified from RNA transcripts. TCR CDR3 underwent first-round RT-PCR with the HTBI primer set. TCRdb re-called the multiplex PCR reads with MiXCR, one entry per CDR3 protein. The sample holds about 350,000 distinct CDR3 sequences, approximately 17% seen once. Material for sequencing was blood. The receptors originated from a woman aged 25 to 39 with Graves' hyperthyroidism that later progressed to Graves' ophthalmopathy.

CDR3 nucleotides: TGTGCCAGCAGTTTCGGGAGTATCACCTACAATGAGCAGTTCTTC. This sequence encodes CASSFGSITYNEQFF. The chain is built from TRBV27 and TRBJ2-1; tentatively, D is TRBD2 (6 bases). The CDR3 spans 15 residues. Germline assignment: CDR1 MNHEY and CDR2 SMNVEV (reference sequence). Trimming removed 3 bases from V and 2 bases from J, with 11 bases in between.

This clonotype showed up many times. This rearrangement joins TRBV3-1 to TRBJ1-5; 7 bases agree with TRBD1. The CDR3 sequence is 16 residues long. The germline V gene has CDR1 LGHDT and CDR2 YNNKEL (reference sequence). The V gene end was trimmed by 0 bases and the J gene end by 6 bases; junction bases not matched to a gene: 8. This CDR3 reads CASSQEGQGGPQPQHF. The CDR3 coding sequence is TGTGCCAGCAGCCAAGAAGGGCAGGGGGGACCTCAGCCCCAGCATTTT. The full variable domain, completed using reference TRBV3-1 and TRBJ1-5, is DTAVSQTPKYLVTQMGNDKSIKCEQNLGHDTMYWYKQDSKKFLKIMFSYNNKELIINETVPNRFSPKSPDKAHLNLHINSLELGDSAVYFCASSQEGQGGPQPQHFGDGTRLSIL.

This clonotype appeared many times. The V and J genes are TRBV28 and TRBJ1-2; 7 bases map to TRBD1. V was pared by 5 bases and J by 5 bases, with 14 bases of the junction left unmatched. Germline-derived CDR1 and CDR2 are MDHEN and SYDVKM. CDR3 length: 16 amino acids. The CDR3 nucleotides read TGTGCCAGCAGTCCCACCCTGACAGGGTTTGGTTATGGCTACACCTTC. Amino acids: CASSPTLTGFGYGYTF.

Comments on this clonotype: A much larger clonotype is one base distant, so this may be a read error. The chain employs TRBV30 and TRBJ1-2, with a tentative D call TRBD1 (5 bases). CDR3 length: 11 amino acids. Germline-derived CDR1 and CDR2 are GTSNPN and SVGIG (reference sequence). CDR3 sequence reads: CACYRNYGYAF. As DNA, the CDR3 is TGTGCCTGCTACAGGAACTATGGCTACGCCTTC. Together with reference TRBV30 and TRBJ1-2, the CDR3 gives the full variable domain: SQTIHQWPATLVQPVGSPLSLECTVEGTSNPNLYWYRQAAGRGLQLLFYSVGIGQISSEVPQNLSASRPQDRQFILSSKKLLLSDSGFYLCACYRNYGYAFGSGTRLTVV.

There are many counts of this clonotype. The chain joins TRBV27 to TRBJ1-6, with a weak D call TRBD1 (5 bases). Germline loops: CDR1 MNHEY, CDR2 SMNVEV (reference sequence). The length of the CDR3 is 14 residues. The ends were cut back, 3 bases at V and 7 bases at J, with 10 bases in the middle. The CDR3 sequence: CASSFGAANSPLHF. Here the CDR3 DNA reads TGTGCCAGCAGTTTCGGGGCGGCCAATTCACCCCTCCACTTT.

The chain joins TRBV9 to TRBJ1-3, with D unclear. The CDR3 has 15 residues. CDR1 is SGDLS, CDR2 YYNGEE, per germline. V lost 0 bases and J 1 base, leaving 8 bases between the germline ends. For the CDR3, the DNA is TGTGCCAGCAGCGTAGATCCCGAATCTGGAAACACCATATATTTT. This sequence encodes CASSVDPESGNTIYF. The full variable domain, in which reference TRBV9 and TRBJ1-3 provide the parts outside the CDR3, is DSGVTQTPKHLITATGQRVTLRCSPRSGDLSVYWYQQSLDQGLQFLIQYYNGEERAKGNILERFSAQQFPDLHSELNLSSLELGDSALYFCASSVDPESGNTIYFGEGSWLTVV.

This clonotype occurred a few times. A read error is possible here, since a much larger clone lies one base away. The chain is built from TRBV29-1 and TRBJ2-1; 9 nucleotides align to TRBD1. The CDR3 is 14 amino acids. The germline V gene has CDR1 SQVTM and CDR2 ANQGSEA. CDR3 nucleotides: TGCAGCGTTAAGGACAGGGGAGGCTACAATGAGCAGCTCTTC. Translated: CSVKDRGGYNEQLF.

This clonotype was observed many times. The V call is TRBV5-1, the J call TRBJ2-7; D is perhaps TRBD2 (6 bases). The CDR3 is 16 amino acids. Per the germline V gene, CDR1 is SGHRS and CDR2 is YFSETQ. V was trimmed by 2 bases and J by 2 bases, leaving 17 bases between them. The CDR3 protein is CASSFDRSGGAYEQYF. CDR3 in DNA: TGCGCCAGCAGCTTCGACCGTAGTGGAGGGGCCTACGAGCAGTACTTC.

V and J are TRBV7-6 and TRBJ2-7; D unresolved. The CDR3 is 13 amino acids. V lost 3 bases and J 1 base, leaving 7 bases between the germline ends. Germline V gene sequence: CDR1 SGHVS, CDR2 FNYEAQ. CDR3 DNA: TGTGCCAGCAGCTTGATGGCATCCTACGAGCAGTACTTC. It codes for CASSLMASYEQYF.

The rearrangement links TRBV12-3 or TRBV12-4 to TRBJ2-5; no clear D gene. CDR3 size: 14 residues. V lost 2 bases, J lost 5 bases, and 12 bases lay in between. The CDR3 region has the DNA TGTGCCAGCAGTTTATATGGTTCCGCGGAGACCCAGTACTTC. Encoded protein: CASSLYGSAETQYF.

This clonotype was counted many times. The chain is built from TRBV6-4 and TRBJ2-5; 11 bases are shared with TRBD1. This CDR3 region has 15 residues. Germline V gene data show CDR1 as MRHNA and CDR2 as SNTAGT. With V trimmed by 2 bases and J by 1 base, 0 bases remained unmatched. The CDR3 is CASSDGTGGQETQYF. The CDR3 nucleotides read TGTGCCAGCAGTGACGGGACAGGGGGCCAAGAGACCCAGTACTTC.

This clonotype was counted ten times or more. This rearrangement joins TRBV2 to TRBJ2-1; 10 bases align to TRBD1. This CDR3 comprises 14 residues. Losses at the gene ends were 8 bases for V and 9 bases for J; bases not matched to a gene: 10. CDR1 is SNHLY, CDR2 FYNNEI, per germline. CDR3 in DNA: TGTGCCAGCGAGCTGGGACAGGGGAGGGGTGAGCAGTTCTTC. Protein: CASELGQGRGEQFF.

This clonotype was picked up many times. The rearrangement uses TRBV15 and TRBJ2-5; D remains ambiguous. V was trimmed by 2 bases and J by 6 bases, leaving 10 bases between them. CDR1 is LNHNV, CDR2 YYDKDF, per germline (reference sequence). This CDR3 is built from 13 residues. The CDR3 sequence is CATSRLSLKTQYF. CDR3 DNA sequence: TGTGCCACCAGCAGATTGTCACTGAAGACCCAGTACTTC.

This clonotype was counted ten times or more. The chain employs TRBV2 and TRBJ1-2; D may be TRBD1 (5 bases). Germline CDR1 and CDR2: SNHLY and FYNNEI. This CDR3 is 14 amino acids long. With 5 bases removed from V and 7 bases from J, the gap between germline ends came to 17 bases. CDR3 in DNA: TGTGCCAGCAGTCCAACCCCGCTAGGGGCTGGCTACACCTTC. It specifies CASSPTPLGAGYTF.

This clonotype was counted between two and nine times. The rearrangement joins TRBV19 to TRBJ2-4; possibly TRBD1 or TRBD2 for D (5 bases each). The CDR3 is 13 amino acids. The V end was cut by 5 bases, the J end by 6 bases, with 11 bases between. Germline V gives CDR1 LNHDA, CDR2 SQIVND (reference sequence). The CDR3: CASSATGTNIQYF. For the CDR3, the DNA is TGTGCCAGTAGTGCTACCGGGACAAACATTCAGTACTTC.

V is TRBV14 and J is TRBJ2-5; possibly TRBD1 or TRBD2 for D (6 bases each). Trimming took off 4 bases at V and 7 bases at J, with 16 bases between the two ends. Germline values: CDR1 SGHDN, CDR2 FVKESK. The CDR3 totals 14 residues. The CDR3 loop is CASSRFGGRGTQYF. The CDR3 DNA reads TGTGCCAGCAGCCGCTTTGGGGGGCGTGGGACCCAGTACTTC.

At least ten counts were recorded for this clonotype. The chain joins TRBV27 to TRBJ1-2, with D hard to call. The CDR3 covers 13 residues. Trimming stripped 5 bases from V and 3 bases from J, with 10 bases between. CDR1 is MNHEY and CDR2 is SMNVEV in the germline V gene (reference sequence). The CDR3 region is CASSVTGYYGYTF. DNA for the CDR3: TGTGCCAGCAGTGTTACCGGGTACTATGGCTACACCTTC.

The chain employs TRBV2 and TRBJ2-7; TRBD1 agrees at 8 bases. The trim removed 4 bases at V and 2 bases at J, leaving 10 bases unmatched. CDR1 SNHLY and CDR2 FYNNEI come from the germline V gene. The CDR3 is made up of 16 amino acids. The CDR3 nucleotides are TGTGCCAGCAGTGGGGGGACAGGACCCCGTCCCTACGAGCAGTACTTC. Translated: CASSGGTGPRPYEQYF. Together with reference TRBV2 and TRBJ2-7, the CDR3 gives the full variable domain: EPEVTQTPSHQVTQMGQEVILRCVPISNHLYFYWYRQILGQKVEFLVSFYNNEISEKSEIFDDQFSVERPDGSNFTLKIRSTKLEDSAMYFCASSGGTGPRPYEQYFGPGTRLTVT.

This clonotype appeared a few times. This chain connects TRBV29-1 to TRBJ1-1; D gene ambiguous. The CDR3 contains 10 residues. The germline V gene encodes CDR1 SQVTM and CDR2 ANQGSEA. V shed 5 bases and J shed 11 bases, with 12 bases lying between them. CDR3 sequence: CSVLAVSAFF. CDR3 DNA sequence: TGCAGCGTTTTGGCCGTGTCGGCTTTCTTT.

This sequence joins TRBV28 and TRBJ1-2; unclear D gene. Germline V gene lookup returns CDR1 MDHEN and CDR2 SYDVKM. The CDR3 loop spans 14 amino acids. V gave up 3 bases and J gave up 3 bases, with 11 bases separating them. The CDR3 DNA follows: TGTGCCAGCAGTTTCGGTCTTTCTTACTATGGCTACACCTTC. Protein product: CASSFGLSYYGYTF.